This TCR beta chain comes out of a study of Ad26.COV2.S vaccination and SARS-CoV-2 variants. Overall study context: Trial arm assignment for the donor was COV1001 Ad26.COV2.S.

This clone was detected a few times. Treatment indicated: about 20 received Ad26.COV2.S at low or high dose, single or two shots; about 5 received placebo; per-sample allocation not given. Sampling took place 63 days after the first vaccine or placebo injection. An adult aged 18-55 years in Boston served as the donor. Built on an Ad26 vector, the vaccine expressed Wuhan-strain SARS-CoV-2 spike. This CDR3 spans 12 amino acids. From germline, CDR1 is MNHEY and CDR2 SVGEGT. The V end lost 0 bases, the J end lost 14 bases, and 13 bases lay between the germline ends. This table comes from immunoSEQ multiplex PCR, and its TCRdb copy is limited to in-frame clones, with some not included. The repertoire includes about 320,000 clones, about 90% of them detected once, and about 5% sits in the top ten.

The sample in question was peripheral blood, obtained in a trial of Ad26.COV2.S vaccine versus placebo. The V call is TRBV6-2 or TRBV6-3, the J call TRBJ1-2; D may be TRBD1 (5 bases). The TCR was taken from a person aged 18 to 65 who received the Ad26.COV2.S COVID-19 vaccine or a placebo. The CDR3: CASSYSPGAETF. Written as DNA, the CDR3 is TGTGCCAGCAGTTACTCCCCTGGGGCGGAGACCTTC.